The 26 T cell receptor beta chains presented below share a single source sample, sequenced in a study of stem cell transplantation in POMP-related autoinflammatory disease. The protocol was immunoSEQ multiplex PCR, while the TCRdb copy is restricted to in-frame clones and leaves out a portion. The sample carries tens of thousands of clones, approximately 90% recorded once. Sequencing was performed on CD4+ T cells from PBMCs, taken after stem cell transplantation. Receptor source: a human patient with POMP-related autoinflammation and immune dysregulation (PRAID). Part of the T cells may come from the graft donor.

The CDR3 DNA is TGTGCCAGCAGTGAAGACTGGGGGGGGTCATACAATGAGCAGTTCTTC. As protein: CASSEDWGGSYNEQFF. The chain employs TRBV2 and TRBJ2-1, with TRBD2 matching over 7 bases. Germline values: CDR1 SNHLY, CDR2 FYNNEI. CDR3 size: 16 residues. The V gene end was trimmed by 1 base and the J gene end by 4 bases; junction bases not matched to a gene: 7.

In DNA, the CDR3 is TGTGCCAGCAGCGGGGACTTGGGGGAAAAACTGTTTTTT. This codes for CASSGDLGEKLFF. J is TRBJ1-4 and V is TRBV5-4, with D tentatively TRBD1 (5 bases). This CDR3 is 13 amino acids long. V gave up 4 bases and J gave up 8 bases, with 12 bases separating them. Looked up from germline, CDR1 is SGHNT and CDR2 is YYREEE (reference sequence).

The rearrangement joins TRBV7-9 to TRBJ2-5; possibly TRBD1 for D (6 bases). Germline CDR1 reads SEHNR; CDR2 reads FQNEAQ (reference sequence). Trimming stripped 5 bases from V and 2 bases from J, with 9 bases between. The CDR3 is 13 amino acids. The CDR3 DNA follows: TGTGCCAGCAGCCCCGGACAGCAAGAGACCCAGTACTTC. Protein: CASSPGQQETQYF.

The chain couples TRBV28 to TRBJ2-7, with 15 positions matching TRBD2. In germline, CDR1 is MDHEN, CDR2 SYDVKM. Losses at the gene ends were 5 bases for V and 6 bases for J; bases not matched to a gene: 8. CDR3 length: 16 residues. CDR3 bases: TGTGCCAGCAGTCTCTCTGGACTAGCGGGGGGGCGCGAGCAGTACGTC. Translating it yields CASSLSGLAGGREQYV.

The CDR3, as DNA: TGTGCCAGCAGTTCCGGGTGGGGGAACACTGAAGCTTTCTTT. It yields the protein CASSSGWGNTEAFF. The rearrangement links TRBV2 to TRBJ1-1; D not resolved. The V end was cut by 5 bases, the J end by 1 base, with 11 bases between. The CDR3 has 14 amino acids. Germline V gene data show CDR1 as SNHLY and CDR2 as FYNNEI.

The V gene is TRBV28, the J gene TRBJ2-1; D call uncertain. CDR3 length: 14 residues. Germline values: CDR1 MDHEN, CDR2 SYDVKM. Trimming stripped 3 bases from V and 7 bases from J, with 13 bases between. CDR3 sequence reads: CASSFVKPLNEQFF. In nucleotides, the CDR3 is TGTGCCAGCAGTTTTGTAAAGCCCCTTAATGAGCAGTTCTTC.

This clone turned up a few times. The CDR3 reads CASSPWRASGTGELFF. The DNA of the CDR3 is TGTGCCAGCAGTCCCTGGAGGGCTAGCGGCACCGGGGAGCTGTTTTTT. The V gene is TRBV4-2, the J gene TRBJ2-2; 7 nucleotides match TRBD2. Germline loops: CDR1 LGHNA, CDR2 YNFKEQ. CDR3 length: 16 amino acids. Trimming took 6 bases from V and 4 from J; bases not matched to a gene: 11.

This chain connects TRBV3-1 (or the pseudogene TRBV3-2) to TRBJ2-2; D tentatively fits TRBD1 or TRBD2 (5 bases each). Germline V CDR1 and CDR2: LGHDT, YNNKEL (reference sequence). The CDR3 has 13 amino acids. Trimming took 4 bases from V and 7 from J, leaving 10 bases between them. Written as DNA, the CDR3 is TGTGCCAGCAGCCTAGGGGAGTTCGGGGAGCTGTTTTTT. It encodes CASSLGEFGELFF.

The chain carries TRBV10-1 and TRBJ2-3; 8 nucleotides match TRBD2. This CDR3 has 14 amino acids. V shed 3 bases, J shed 4 bases, and the junction held 3 bases outside the gene matches. Germline loops: CDR1 WNHNN, CDR2 SYGVQD (reference sequence). CDR3 amino acids: CASSDRGGADTQYF. The CDR3 region has the DNA TGCGCCAGCAGTGATCGGGGGGGCGCAGATACGCAGTATTTT.

The chain couples TRBV6-1 to TRBJ2-5, with 7 positions matching TRBD1. Germline V gene sequence: CDR1 MNHNS, CDR2 SASEGT. The CDR3 length is 15 residues. Germline trimming cut 5 bases from V and 1 base from J; bases unmatched to any gene: 7. CDR3 DNA sequence: TGTGCCAGCAGTTGGACAGGTGAAGTCCAAGAGACCCAGTACTTC. Translated, it gives CASSWTGEVQETQYF.

This clone was recorded only once. The chain joins TRBV9 to TRBJ2-2, with TRBD2 as a possible D gene (5 bases). Germline CDR1 and CDR2: SGDLS and YYNGEE. The ends were cut back, 5 bases at V and 0 bases at J, with 8 bases in the middle. The CDR3 totals 14 residues. CDR3 sequence reads: CASRGSANTGELFF. The CDR3 nucleotides read TGTGCCAGCAGAGGTAGCGCGAACACCGGGGAGCTGTTTTTT.

This clone was seen a handful of times. The V call is TRBV5-1, the J call TRBJ1-3; D unresolved. Germline V lookup: CDR1 SGHRS, CDR2 YFSETQ. Trimming left V 5 bases short and J 0 bases short, with 9 bases between. This CDR3 spans 14 amino acids. The CDR3: CASRMTLSGNTIYF. The CDR3 coding sequence is TGCGCCAGCAGGATGACCCTCTCTGGAAACACCATATATTTT.

Notes on this clone: The same CDR3 arises from other DNA sequences in this sample as well. CDR3 sequence: CASSLTSGTYNEQFF. CDR3 bases: TGCGCCAGCAGCTTAACTAGCGGAACCTACAATGAGCAGTTCTTC. The V call is TRBV5-1, the J call TRBJ2-1, with TRBD2 matching 8 bases. The V gene's germline CDR1 is SGHRS and CDR2 YFSETQ. After removal of 2 bases from V and 2 bases from J, the junction contained 3 bases not matched to a gene. CDR3 length: 15 residues.

Here the CDR3 DNA reads TGTGCCAGCAGCTTGGACGACCGGGAGCTGTTTTTT. As protein: CASSLDDRELFF. The chain recombines TRBV5-4 with TRBJ2-2, with unresolved D. CDR1 is SGHNT, CDR2 YYREEE, per germline (reference sequence). The CDR3 is 12 residues long. Trimming took 0 bases from V and 9 from J, leaving 6 bases between them.

The genes are TRBV28 and TRBJ2-4, with 8 nucleotides matching TRBD1. V lost 6 bases, J lost 5 bases, and 9 bases stayed unmatched. The germline CDR1 and CDR2 sequences are MDHEN and SYDVKM. The CDR3 is 15 amino acids. CDR3 DNA sequence: TGTGCCAGCAGCCTTGTGGGACAGGCCCAAAACATTCAGTACTTC. This gives the protein CASSLVGQAQNIQYF.

This sequence joins TRBV6-1 and TRBJ2-7; 8 nucleotides line up with TRBD1. The CDR3 has 16 residues. Germline V gene data show CDR1 as MNHNS and CDR2 as SASEGT. After removal of 3 bases from V and 9 bases from J, the junction contained 16 bases not matched to a gene. In DNA form, the CDR3 reads TGTGCCAGCAGTGACCACCGGGACAGGATCTTATGGGGGCAGTACTTC. It yields the protein CASSDHRDRILWGQYF.

V usage is TRBV2 and J usage is TRBJ2-1, with 13 bases aligning to TRBD2. In germline, CDR1 is SNHLY, CDR2 FYNNEI. The CDR3 length is 15 residues. Trimming removed 6 bases from V and 6 bases from J; junction bases left unmatched: 5. CDR3 loop: CASRKLAGGVNEQFF. The CDR3 DNA reads TGTGCCAGCAGAAAACTAGCGGGAGGGGTCAATGAGCAGTTCTTC.

In DNA form, the CDR3 reads TGTGCCAGCAGCCCCCTGACAGCCTCTGGGGCCAACGTCCTGACTTTC. This gives the protein CASSPLTASGANVLTF. The chain has TRBV4-2 and TRBJ2-6; D perhaps matches TRBD1 (5 bases). The V gene's germline CDR1 is LGHNA and CDR2 YNFKEQ. There are 16 residues in the CDR3. The V end lost 4 bases, the J end lost 0 bases, and 10 bases lay between the germline ends.

CDR3 in DNA: TGTGCCAGCAGCCGAGGAGGGTATGGGGAGCAGTACGTC. Protein: CASSRGGYGEQYV. The chain carries TRBV6-5 and TRBJ2-7, with D tentatively TRBD2 (6 bases). Trimming pared 6 bases from V and 7 bases from J, leaving 16 bases between. From germline, CDR1 is MNHEY and CDR2 SVGAGI. The CDR3 consists of 13 residues.

This clone was found a few times. V usage is TRBV6-6 and J usage is TRBJ1-5; TRBD1 is a possible D gene (5 bases). Looked up from germline, CDR1 is MNHNY and CDR2 is SVGAGI (reference sequence). Trimming removed 0 bases at V and 8 bases at J, with 17 bases between. CDR3 length equals 16 residues. CDR3 amino acids: CASSYSPRAPMEPQHF. The CDR3 DNA reads TGTGCCAGCAGTTACTCACCCAGGGCCCCAATGGAGCCCCAGCATTTT.

The chain joins TRBV18 to TRBJ1-5; 10 nucleotides agree with TRBD1. The germline gives CDR1 KGHSH, CDR2 LQKENI. V shed 3 bases, J shed 2 bases, and the junction held 7 bases outside the gene matches. This CDR3 comprises 17 residues. DNA for the CDR3: TGTGCCAGCTCACCGGCGAGGACAGGGGGTCGCAATCAGCCCCAGCATTTT. It specifies CASSPARTGGRNQPQHF. The entire variable domain, with the rest obtained from reference TRBV18 and TRBJ1-5, is as follows: NAGVMQNPRHLVRRRGQEARLRCSPMKGHSHVYWYRQLPEEGLKFMVYLQKENIIDESGMPKERFSAEFPKEGPSILRIQQVVRGDSAAYFCASSPARTGGRNQPQHFGDGTRLSIL.

This chain's CDR3 is CASSQKQGGGEKLFF. The CDR3 nucleotides read TGCGCCAGCAGTCAAAAGCAGGGGGGCGGCGAAAAACTGTTTTTT. The chain uses TRBV23-1 and TRBJ1-4, with 7 bases aligning to TRBD1. TRBV23-1 is designated an ORF whose function remains uncertain. Unmatched junction bases numbered 8, after V lost 2 bases and J lost 8 bases. This CDR3 is 15 amino acids long.

The genes are TRBV27 and TRBJ1-1; D remains unclear. Between the trimmed V and J ends, which lost 8 bases and 4 bases, there was a span of 14 bases. Germline CDR1 and CDR2: MNHEY and SMNVEV (reference sequence). The CDR3 extends over 13 amino acids. CDR3 nucleotides: TGTGCCAGCGGACGGGAGGGCCCCACTGAAGCTTTCTTT. Its protein product is CASGREGPTEAFF.

CDR3 sequence reads: CASSLGGTVIETQYF. CDR3 in DNA: TGTGCCAGCAGCTTGGGCGGGACAGTAATAGAGACCCAGTACTTC. This chain connects TRBV5-4 to TRBJ2-5, with D possibly TRBD1 on 7 matching bases. Germline V lookup: CDR1 SGHNT, CDR2 YYREEE (reference sequence). Trimming took off 0 bases at V and 4 bases at J, with 13 bases between the two ends. This CDR3 has 15 amino acids.

The rearrangement uses TRBV27 and TRBJ2-5; D is ambiguous. This CDR3 spans 14 amino acids. Germline loops: CDR1 MNHEY, CDR2 SMNVEV (reference sequence). V lost 1 base to trimming and J lost 1 base, with 7 bases between them. The DNA for the CDR3 is TGTGCCAGCAGTTTATTGGCAGCCCAAGAGACCCAGTACTTC. This codes for CASSLLAAQETQYF.

The chain links TRBV25-1 to TRBJ2-2; 9 nucleotides line up with TRBD1. Germline V gene data show CDR1 as MGHDK and CDR2 as SYGVNS. The junction had 11 bases not matched to a gene; V was cut back by 6 bases and J by 6 bases. The CDR3 has 16 amino acids. CDR3 in DNA: TGTGCCAGCAGCGCAACCGGGACAGGGAGCGCCGGGGAGCTGTTTTTT. Translation gives CASSATGTGSAGELFF.